This T cell receptor (beta chain) was sequenced during a study of cytomegalovirus exposure and HLA in healthy donors. Study-level findings and limits: Sequencing likely produced, as an artifact, a cluster of highly shared sequence variants. Earlier findings revealed that most TCR beta V segments proved productive either about 87% or about 30% of the time. With high specificity and sensitivity, the classifier reportedly diagnosed cytomegalovirus status. Equally common other TCR beta chains were less clonally expanded than HLA-associated ones, a later analysis found.

Of note for this clone: What it binds is not known.

The PCR was carried out with 60 Vbeta primers and 13 Jbeta primers. The assay was immunoSEQ multiplex PCR, and TCRdb's table has in-frame clones only and misses some. The sample contains about 80,000 clones, approximately 66% of which appear only once. V dropped 4 bases and J dropped 4; count of bases not matched to a gene: 9. This CDR3 contains 14 residues. Germline CDR1 is SQVTM and CDR2 is ANQGSEA. The sequencing sample was made of PBMCs. V and J are TRBV29-1 and TRBJ1-2, with TRBD1 matching over 7 bases. This sequence originates from a male donor in good health and CMV-seropositive. For the CDR3, the DNA is TGCAGCGTTGTCTTAGGGGGCGTTGCCTATGGCTACACCTTC. As protein: CSVVLGGVAYGYTF.